Listed below are T cell receptor beta chains from one sample, sequenced in a study of identical twins. Using its own MiXCR run on the 5' RACE reads, TCRdb lists one record per CDR3 protein. The table records 1,800,000 or so distinct CDR3 sequences, roughly a third of them present only once. Sequenced: cord blood. The receptors were sampled from a newborn girl in good health. The CDR3 runs from the conserved cysteine through the conserved F or W. Each record gives: D gene, V gene, clone size, J gene, CDR3 protein, CDR3 DNA. The D gene is left open where the match is weak. Expanded clones get a size class; other rows say once, few or many, or leave the size out.

>TRBD2|TRBV11-2|NA|TRBJ2-1
CASSKLAGASYNEQFF
TGTGCCAGCAGCAAACTAGCGGGGGCCTCCTACAATGAGCAGTTCTTC
>TRBD1|TRBV18|NA|TRBJ2-6
CAGSRQGASMAGANVLTF
TGTGCCGGCTCCCGGCAGGGGGCTTCAATGGCTGGGGCCAACGTCCTGACTTTC
>NA|TRBV6-1|NA|TRBJ1-5
CASISGRGQPQHF
TGTGCCAGCATTTCGGGCAGAGGTCAGCCCCAGCATTTT
>NA|TRBV5-1|NA|TRBJ2-1
CASSLDSFEGGEQFF
TGCGCCAGCAGCTTGGATTCCTTCGAGGGAGGTGAGCAGTTCTTC
>NA|TRBV7-9|NA|TRBJ2-7
CASSLADTSTKRLASYEQYF
TGTGCCAGCAGCTTAGCGGACACCTCGACCAAACGGTTAGCGTCCTACGAGCAGTACTTC
>NA|TRBV30|NA|TRBJ1-4
CAWSKGATTNEKLFF
TGTGCCTGGAGTAAAGGGGCTACAACTAATGAAAAACTGTTTTTT
>TRBD2|TRBV4-2|NA|TRBJ2-3
CASSQALGGAVTDTQYF
TGTGCCAGCAGCCAAGCTCTCGGGGGGGCGGTCACAGATACGCAGTATTTT
>NA|TRBV20-1|NA|TRBJ2-5
CSARDGGGLQETQYF
TGCAGTGCTAGAGATGGGGGAGGCTTACAAGAGACCCAGTACTTC
>TRBD2|TRBV19|NA|TRBJ2-3
CASSHLAGGRSTDTQYF
TGTGCCAGTAGTCATCTAGCGGGGGGTCGTAGCACAGATACGCAGTATTTT
>NA|TRBV29-1|many|TRBJ1-2
CSVTLGYGYTF
TGCAGCGTTACGTTAGGGTACGGCTACACCTTC
>NA|TRBV18|few|TRBJ2-7
CASPKVEYF
TGTGCCAGCCCCAAAGTGGAGTACTTC
>TRBD2|TRBV7-2|NA|TRBJ2-2
CASSLRTSVNTGELFF
TGTGCCAGCAGCTTAAGGACTAGCGTTAACACCGGGGAGCTGTTTTTT
>NA|TRBV25-1|few|TRBJ2-1
CASSTTGRVYNEQFF
TGTGCCAGCAGCACGACAGGGAGGGTGTACAATGAGCAGTTCTTC
>TRBD1|TRBV5-8|NA|TRBJ1-4
CASSSGQGRANEKLFF
TGTGCCAGCAGCTCGGGACAGGGGCGGGCTAATGAAAAACTGTTTTTT
>NA|TRBV27|NA|TRBJ1-1
CASSLRRSPNTEAFF
TGTGCCAGCAGTTTACGCAGGTCCCCTAACACTGAAGCTTTCTTT
>NA|TRBV7-9|few|TRBJ2-7
CASSLGRATTEQYF
TGTGCCAGCAGCTTAGGTAGGGCCACGACGGAGCAGTACTTC
>NA|TRBV20-1|NA|TRBJ2-3
CSGDGPPHSTDTQYF
TGCAGTGGTGACGGACCTCCGCATAGCACAGATACGCAGTATTTT
>NA|TRBV28|NA|TRBJ1-5
CASSLLPLHTYSNQPQHF
TGTGCCAGCAGTTTATTACCGCTACATACCTATAGCAATCAGCCCCAGCATTTT
>NA|TRBV6-6|few|TRBJ2-6
CASSFPRDSSGANVLTF
TGTGCCAGCAGTTTCCCCAGGGACTCCTCTGGGGCCAACGTCCTGACTTTC
>NA|TRBV20-1|NA|TRBJ2-1
CSARLGGRLYNEQFF
TGCAGTGCTCGTCTAGGTGGGAGGTTATACAATGAGCAGTTCTTC
>TRBD2|TRBV24-1|NA|TRBJ2-1
CATSDPGLAGAMYNEQFF
TGTGCCACCAGTGACCCGGGACTAGCGGGGGCCATGTACAATGAGCAGTTCTTC
>NA|TRBV6-4|NA|TRBJ1-2
CASSDSSGGPDGYTF
TGTGCCAGCAGTGACTCGAGCGGGGGTCCTGATGGCTACACCTTC
>NA|TRBV4-2|NA|TRBJ2-7
CASSQDMISYEQYF
TGTGCCAGCAGCCAAGACATGATTTCCTACGAGCAGTACTTC
>TRBD2|TRBV11-2|few|TRBJ2-3
CASSSKASGSDTQYF
TGTGCCAGCAGCTCCAAGGCTAGCGGGAGCGATACGCAGTATTTT
>NA|TRBV18|NA|TRBJ1-5
CASSPWVSNQPQHF
TGTGCCAGCTCACCATGGGTTAGCAATCAGCCCCAGCATTTT
>NA|TRBV5-5|NA|TRBJ1-2
CASSLMTENYGYTF
TGTGCCAGCAGCCTCATGACCGAGAACTATGGCTACACCTTC
>TRBD1|TRBV4-2|NA|TRBJ1-1
CASSQRTGAMNTEAFF
TGTGCCAGCAGCCAGAGGACAGGGGCAATGAACACTGAAGCTTTCTTT
>NA|TRBV25-1|few|TRBJ1-2
CASSEAGWDYGYTF
TGTGCCAGCAGTGAGGCAGGGTGGGACTATGGCTACACCTTC
>TRBD1|TRBV29-1|many|TRBJ2-7
CSVRDRGLSYEQYF
TGCAGCGTGCGGGACAGGGGCCTCTCCTACGAGCAGTACTTC
>TRBD1|TRBV20-1|few|TRBJ2-7
CSGQGNYEQYF
TGCAGTGGACAGGGGAATTACGAGCAGTACTTC
>TRBD1|TRBV10-3|NA|TRBJ2-1
CAIRTGIKVDEQFF
TGTGCCATCAGGACAGGGATCAAAGTCGATGAGCAGTTCTTC
>NA|TRBV10-3|NA|TRBJ2-7
CAITSDRPYEQYF
TGTGCCATCACTAGTGACAGGCCCTACGAGCAGTACTTC
>TRBD1|TRBV3-1|few|TRBJ2-7
CASSLGQGDYYEQYF
TGTGCCAGCAGCCTAGGACAGGGGGACTACTACGAGCAGTACTTC
>TRBD2|TRBV2|NA|TRBJ2-1
CASGLSSGGYNEQFF
TGTGCCAGCGGGCTTTCGAGCGGGGGCTACAATGAGCAGTTCTTC
>TRBD2|TRBV19|NA|TRBJ2-1
CATTLAGGPSGNEQFF
TGTGCCACCACCTTAGCGGGAGGGCCCTCGGGAAATGAGCAGTTCTTC
>NA|TRBV5-4|NA|TRBJ1-1
CASSLVVGHDGEAFF
TGTGCCAGCAGCCTGGTGGTAGGGCACGACGGTGAAGCTTTCTTT
>NA|TRBV20-1|NA|TRBJ2-7
CSAVSPNLGGEQYF
TGCAGTGCTGTTAGCCCTAACCTCGGGGGTGAGCAGTACTTC
>NA|TRBV12-3/TRBV12-4|NA|TRBJ1-6
CASRTTGLRSPLHF
TGTGCCAGCAGGACCACCGGGCTACGGTCACCCCTCCACTTT
>NA|TRBV18|NA|TRBJ1-4
CASSPQGGEKLFF
TGTGCCAGCTCACCACAGGGAGGCGAAAAACTGTTTTTT
>NA|TRBV4-2|NA|TRBJ2-1
CASSQDVANTYNEQFF
TGTGCCAGCAGCCAAGATGTAGCAAACACCTACAATGAGCAGTTCTTC
>TRBD2|TRBV30|NA|TRBJ2-3
CAWSRGTSGGAGTQYF
TGTGCCTGGAGCCGTGGGACTAGCGGGGGGGCGGGTACGCAGTATTTT
>NA|TRBV11-2|few|TRBJ1-2
CARPTGQRDGYTF
TGTGCCAGACCCACGGGACAAAGGGATGGCTACACCTTC
>NA|TRBV5-1|many|TRBJ1-2
CASSLEGGYGYTF
TGTGCCAGCAGCTTAGAGGGGGGCTATGGCTACACCTTC
>NA|TRBV6-5|few|TRBJ2-3
CASSARSGTDTQYF
TGTGCCAGCAGTGCCCGCTCGGGGACAGATACGCAGTATTTT
>NA|TRBV5-1|NA|TRBJ1-1
CASSLVVVGTEAFF
TGCGCCAGCAGCTTGGTTGTTGTGGGTACTGAAGCTTTCTTT
>NA|TRBV10-3|NA|TRBJ1-1
CAISLLAGGTEAFF
TGTGCCATCAGTTTACTAGCGGGAGGCACTGAAGCTTTCTTT
>NA|TRBV20-1|NA|TRBJ2-7
CSAREFEWRAISYEQYF
TGCAGTGCTAGAGAATTTGAGTGGCGGGCTATCTCCTACGAGCAGTACTTC
>TRBD1|TRBV23-1|NA|TRBJ1-2
CASSQSNRGDGYTF
TGCGCCAGCAGTCAATCGAACAGGGGGGATGGCTACACCTTC
>TRBD1|TRBV27|NA|TRBJ1-5
CASRRTGGHQPQHF
TGTGCCAGCAGGCGAACAGGGGGCCATCAGCCCCAGCATTTT
>NA|TRBV7-9|NA|TRBJ1-6
CASSLISSYNSPLHF
TGTGCCAGCAGCTTAATCAGCTCCTATAATTCACCCCTCCACTTT
>TRBD1|TRBV11-2|NA|TRBJ1-2
CASSPSGQLFYGYTF
TGTGCCAGCAGCCCCTCGGGACAGCTATTTTATGGCTACACCTTC
>TRBD1|TRBV2|NA|TRBJ1-1
CASREQGAPNTEAFF
TGTGCCAGCAGGGAACAGGGGGCACCGAACACTGAAGCTTTCTTT
>NA|TRBV10-1|few|TRBJ1-2
CARDSNGYTF
TGCGCCAGGGATTCAAATGGCTACACCTTC
>NA|TRBV9|few|TRBJ2-7
CASSVGFQRLYEQYF
TGTGCCAGCAGCGTAGGTTTTCAGCGACTCTACGAGCAGTACTTC